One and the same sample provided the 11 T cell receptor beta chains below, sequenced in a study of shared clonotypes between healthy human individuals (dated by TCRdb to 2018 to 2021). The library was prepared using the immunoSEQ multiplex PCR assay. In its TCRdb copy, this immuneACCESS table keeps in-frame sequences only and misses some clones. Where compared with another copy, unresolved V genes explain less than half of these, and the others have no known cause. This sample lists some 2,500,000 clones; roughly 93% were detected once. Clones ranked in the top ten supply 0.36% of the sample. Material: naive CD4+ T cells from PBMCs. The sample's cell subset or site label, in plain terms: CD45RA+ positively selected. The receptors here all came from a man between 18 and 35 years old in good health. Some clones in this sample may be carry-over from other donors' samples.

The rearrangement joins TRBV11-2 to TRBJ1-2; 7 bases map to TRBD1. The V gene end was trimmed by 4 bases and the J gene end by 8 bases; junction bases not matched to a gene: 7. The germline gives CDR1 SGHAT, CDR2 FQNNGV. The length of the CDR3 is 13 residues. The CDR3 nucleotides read TGTGCCAGCAGCTCACGACAGGGTAGCGGCTACACCTTC. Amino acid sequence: CASSSRQGSGYTF.

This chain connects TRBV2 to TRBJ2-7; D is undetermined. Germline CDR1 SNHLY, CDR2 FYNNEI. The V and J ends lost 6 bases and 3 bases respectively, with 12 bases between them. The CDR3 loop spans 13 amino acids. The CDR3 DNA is TGTGCCAGCAGAGCCGACTCAAACTACGAGCAGTACTTC. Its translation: CASRADSNYEQYF.

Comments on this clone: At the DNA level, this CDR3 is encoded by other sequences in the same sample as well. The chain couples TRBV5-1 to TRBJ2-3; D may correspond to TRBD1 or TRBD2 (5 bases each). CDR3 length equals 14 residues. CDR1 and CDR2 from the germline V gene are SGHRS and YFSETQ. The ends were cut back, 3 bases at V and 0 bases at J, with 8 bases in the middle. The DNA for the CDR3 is TGCGCCAGCAGCTCATGGGACAGCACAGATACGCAGTATTTT. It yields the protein CASSSWDSTDTQYF.

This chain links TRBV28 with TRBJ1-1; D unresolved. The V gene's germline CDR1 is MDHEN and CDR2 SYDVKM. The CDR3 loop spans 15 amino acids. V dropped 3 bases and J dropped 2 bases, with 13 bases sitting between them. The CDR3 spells CASSFGPQPNTEAFF. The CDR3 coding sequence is TGTGCCAGCAGTTTCGGTCCTCAACCTAACACTGAAGCTTTCTTT.

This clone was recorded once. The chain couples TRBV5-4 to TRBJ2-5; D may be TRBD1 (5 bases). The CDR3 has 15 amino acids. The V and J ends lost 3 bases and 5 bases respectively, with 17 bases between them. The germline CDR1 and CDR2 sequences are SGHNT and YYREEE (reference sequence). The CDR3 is CASSSQGDSLETQYF. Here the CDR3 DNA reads TGTGCCAGCAGCTCTCAAGGGGATAGCCTGGAGACCCAGTACTTC.

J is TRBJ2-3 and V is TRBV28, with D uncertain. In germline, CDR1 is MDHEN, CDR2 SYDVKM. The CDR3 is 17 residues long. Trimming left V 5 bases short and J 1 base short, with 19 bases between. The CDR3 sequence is CASSATVAIWGTDTQYF. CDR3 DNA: TGTGCCAGCAGTGCCACGGTGGCGATTTGGGGCACAGATACGCAGTATTTT.

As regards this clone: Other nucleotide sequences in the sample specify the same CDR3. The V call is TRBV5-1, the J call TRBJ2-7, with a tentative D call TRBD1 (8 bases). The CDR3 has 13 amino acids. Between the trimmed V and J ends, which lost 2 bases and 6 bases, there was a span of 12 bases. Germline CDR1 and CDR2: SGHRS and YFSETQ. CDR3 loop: CASSLQGGREQYF. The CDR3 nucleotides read TGCGCCAGCAGCTTACAGGGGGGGCGCGAGCAGTACTTC.

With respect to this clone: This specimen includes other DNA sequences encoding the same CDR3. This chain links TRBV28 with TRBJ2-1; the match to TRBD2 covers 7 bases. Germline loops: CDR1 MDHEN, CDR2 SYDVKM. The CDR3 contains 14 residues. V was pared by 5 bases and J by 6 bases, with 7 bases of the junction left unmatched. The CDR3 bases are TGTGCCAGCAGTCCTGGCGGGAGCCTCAATGAGCAGTTCTTC. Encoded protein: CASSPGGSLNEQFF.

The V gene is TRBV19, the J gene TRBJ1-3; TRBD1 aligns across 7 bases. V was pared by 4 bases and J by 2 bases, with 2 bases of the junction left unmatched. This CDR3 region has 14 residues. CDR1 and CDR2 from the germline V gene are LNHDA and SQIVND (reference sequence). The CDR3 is CASSRQGAGNTIYF. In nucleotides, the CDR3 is TGTGCCAGTAGTAGACAGGGAGCTGGAAACACCATATATTTT.

CDR3 nucleotide sequence: TGTGCCAGCAGCGCCACAGGGAACAATCAGCCCCAGCATTTT. Amino acid sequence: CASSATGNNQPQHF. J is TRBJ1-5 and V is TRBV28, with TRBD1 as a possible D gene (6 bases). V shed 6 bases and J shed 3 bases, with 12 bases lying between them. Germline CDR1 MDHEN, CDR2 SYDVKM. The CDR3 sequence is 14 residues long.

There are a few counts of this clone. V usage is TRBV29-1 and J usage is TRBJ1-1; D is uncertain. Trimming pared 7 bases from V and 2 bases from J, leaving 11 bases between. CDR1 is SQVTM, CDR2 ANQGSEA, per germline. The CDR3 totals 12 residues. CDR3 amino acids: CSAQTVNTEAFF. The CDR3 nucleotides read TGCAGCGCACAGACTGTCAACACTGAAGCTTTCTTT.